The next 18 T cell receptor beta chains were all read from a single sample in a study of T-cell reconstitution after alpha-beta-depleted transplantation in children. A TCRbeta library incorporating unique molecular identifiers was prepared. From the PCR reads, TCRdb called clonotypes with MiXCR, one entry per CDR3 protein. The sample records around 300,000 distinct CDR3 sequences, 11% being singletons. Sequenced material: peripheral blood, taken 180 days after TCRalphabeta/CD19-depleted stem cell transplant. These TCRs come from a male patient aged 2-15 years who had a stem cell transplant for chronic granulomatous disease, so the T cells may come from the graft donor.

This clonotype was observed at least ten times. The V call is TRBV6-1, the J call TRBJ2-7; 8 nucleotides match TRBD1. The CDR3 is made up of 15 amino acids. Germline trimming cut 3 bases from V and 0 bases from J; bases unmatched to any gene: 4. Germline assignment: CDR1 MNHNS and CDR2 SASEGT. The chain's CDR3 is CASSDIGQGSYEQYF. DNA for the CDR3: TGTGCCAGCAGTGATATTGGACAGGGCTCCTACGAGCAGTACTTC.

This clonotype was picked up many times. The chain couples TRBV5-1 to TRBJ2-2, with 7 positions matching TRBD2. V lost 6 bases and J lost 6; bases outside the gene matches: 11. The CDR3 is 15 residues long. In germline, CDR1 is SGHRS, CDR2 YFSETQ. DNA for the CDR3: TGCGCCAGCAACAACAAGGGAGGGCCCGCCGGGGAGCTGTTTTTT. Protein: CASNNKGGPAGELFF.

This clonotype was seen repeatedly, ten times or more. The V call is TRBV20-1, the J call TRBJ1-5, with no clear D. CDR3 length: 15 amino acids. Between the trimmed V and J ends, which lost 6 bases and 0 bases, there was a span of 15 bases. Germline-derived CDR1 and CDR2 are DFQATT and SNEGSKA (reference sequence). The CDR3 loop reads CSAKDFMDSNQPQHF. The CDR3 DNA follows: TGCAGTGCCAAAGATTTTATGGATAGCAATCAGCCCCAGCATTTT.

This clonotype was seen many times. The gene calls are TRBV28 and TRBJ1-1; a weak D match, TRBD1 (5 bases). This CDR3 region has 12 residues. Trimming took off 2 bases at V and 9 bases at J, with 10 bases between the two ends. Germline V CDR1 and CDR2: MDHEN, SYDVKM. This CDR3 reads CASSLRGTQAFF. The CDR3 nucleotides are TGTGCCAGCAGTTTACGAGGGACGCAAGCTTTCTTT.

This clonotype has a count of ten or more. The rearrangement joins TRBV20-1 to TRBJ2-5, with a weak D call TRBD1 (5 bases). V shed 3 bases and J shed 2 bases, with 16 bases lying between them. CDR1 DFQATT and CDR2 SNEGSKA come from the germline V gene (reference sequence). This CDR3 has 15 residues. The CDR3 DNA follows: TGCAGTGCTAGGAGACTCGACAGTCAGCAAGAGACCCAGTACTTC. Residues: CSARRLDSQQETQYF.

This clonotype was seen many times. The CDR3 sequence is CASSLDSPRTNEQFF. CDR3 sequence (DNA): TGCGCCAGCAGCTTGGACAGTCCTAGGACGAATGAGCAGTTCTTC. The J gene is TRBJ2-1, the V gene TRBV5-1; D gene unclear. CDR1 SGHRS and CDR2 YFSETQ come from the germline V gene. Trimming took 0 bases from V and 7 from J, leaving 14 bases between them. The CDR3 runs to 15 residues.

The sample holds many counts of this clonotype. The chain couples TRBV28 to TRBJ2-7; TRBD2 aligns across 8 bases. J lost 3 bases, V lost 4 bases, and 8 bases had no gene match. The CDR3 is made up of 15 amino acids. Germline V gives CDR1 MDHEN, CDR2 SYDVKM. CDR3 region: CASSSPGSGNYEQYF. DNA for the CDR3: TGTGCCAGCAGTTCCCCCGGTAGCGGGAACTACGAGCAGTACTTC.

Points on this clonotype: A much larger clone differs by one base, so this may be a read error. The CDR3 nucleotides are TGTGCCAGCAGCTTAGCGAGGACAGGGGCTAGCTCTGGGGCCAACGCCCTGACTTTC. Translated: CASSLARTGASSGANALTF. The chain recombines TRBV11-1 with TRBJ2-6; 9 bases align to TRBD1. Germline V lookup: CDR1 SGHAT, CDR2 FQDESV (reference sequence). This CDR3 comprises 19 residues.

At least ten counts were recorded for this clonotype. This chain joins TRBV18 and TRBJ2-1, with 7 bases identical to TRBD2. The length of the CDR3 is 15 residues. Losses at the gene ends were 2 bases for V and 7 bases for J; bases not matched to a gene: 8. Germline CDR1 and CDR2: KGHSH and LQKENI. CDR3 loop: CASSPGLVAINEQFF. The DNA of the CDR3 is TGTGCCAGCTCACCAGGACTAGTAGCCATAAATGAGCAGTTCTTC.

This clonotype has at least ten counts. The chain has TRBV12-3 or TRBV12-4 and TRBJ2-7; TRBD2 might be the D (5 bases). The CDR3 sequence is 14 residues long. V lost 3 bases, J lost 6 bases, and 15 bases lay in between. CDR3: CASSFGGAYGEQYF. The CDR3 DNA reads TGTGCCAGCAGTTTTGGAGGCGCCTATGGCGAGCAGTACTTC.

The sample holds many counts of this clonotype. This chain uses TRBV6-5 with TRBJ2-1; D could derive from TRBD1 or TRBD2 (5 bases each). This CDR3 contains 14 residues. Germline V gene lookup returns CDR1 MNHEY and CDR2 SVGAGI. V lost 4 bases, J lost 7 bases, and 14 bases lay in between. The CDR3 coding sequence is TGTGCCAGCAGTTTATCCCCAGAGGGGAATGAGCAGTTCTTC. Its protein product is CASSLSPEGNEQFF.

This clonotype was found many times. CDR3: CASSVVGQSYGYTF. DNA of the CDR3: TGTGCCAGCAGCGTCGTGGGTCAGTCCTATGGCTACACCTTC. V usage is TRBV28 and J usage is TRBJ1-2; D unresolved. The CDR3 totals 14 residues. The V gene's germline CDR1 is MDHEN and CDR2 SYDVKM. V dropped 6 bases and J dropped 4 bases, with 15 bases sitting between them.

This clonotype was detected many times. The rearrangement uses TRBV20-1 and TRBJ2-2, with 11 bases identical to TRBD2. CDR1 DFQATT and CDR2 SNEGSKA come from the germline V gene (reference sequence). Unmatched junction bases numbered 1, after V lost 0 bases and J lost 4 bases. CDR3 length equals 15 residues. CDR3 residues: CSARDLAGGTGELFF. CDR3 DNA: TGCAGTGCTAGAGATCTAGCGGGGGGCACCGGGGAGCTGTTTTTT.

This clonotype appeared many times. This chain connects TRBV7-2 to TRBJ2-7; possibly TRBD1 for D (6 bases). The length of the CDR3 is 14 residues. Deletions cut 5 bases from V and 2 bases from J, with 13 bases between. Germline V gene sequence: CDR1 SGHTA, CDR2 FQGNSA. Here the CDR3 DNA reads TGTGCCAGCAGCCCAACAGGGTCGCCCTACGAGCAGTACTTC. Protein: CASSPTGSPYEQYF.

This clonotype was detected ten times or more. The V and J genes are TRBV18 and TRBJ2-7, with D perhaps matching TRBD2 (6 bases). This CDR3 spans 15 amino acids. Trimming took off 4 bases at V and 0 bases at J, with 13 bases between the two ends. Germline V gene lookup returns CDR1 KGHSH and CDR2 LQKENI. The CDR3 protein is CASSRPSVLSYEQYF. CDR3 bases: TGTGCCAGCTCACGCCCTAGCGTACTCTCCTACGAGCAGTACTTC.

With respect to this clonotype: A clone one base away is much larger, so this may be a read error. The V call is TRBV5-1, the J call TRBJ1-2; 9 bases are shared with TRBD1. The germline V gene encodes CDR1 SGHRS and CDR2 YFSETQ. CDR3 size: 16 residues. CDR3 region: CASRRIGEQGASGYPF. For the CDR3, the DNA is TGCGCCAGCAGGAGGATCGGGGAACAGGGGGCGAGTGGCTACCCCTTC.

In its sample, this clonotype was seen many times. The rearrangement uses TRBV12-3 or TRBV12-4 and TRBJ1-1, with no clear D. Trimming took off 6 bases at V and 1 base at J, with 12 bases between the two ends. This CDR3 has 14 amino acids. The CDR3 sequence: CASRQGRPNTEAFF. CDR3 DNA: TGTGCCAGCAGGCAAGGACGGCCGAACACTGAAGCTTTCTTT.

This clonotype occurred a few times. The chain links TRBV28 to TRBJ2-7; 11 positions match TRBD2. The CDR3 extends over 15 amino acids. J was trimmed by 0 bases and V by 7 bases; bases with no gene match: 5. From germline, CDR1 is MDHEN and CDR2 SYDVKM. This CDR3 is CASILAGALSYEQYF. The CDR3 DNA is TGTGCCAGCATACTAGCGGGAGCACTCTCCTACGAGCAGTACTTC.